A single sample gave rise to the 27 T cell receptor beta chains below, sequenced in a study of blood T cells in healthy people across ages. Combining a sample-barcoded 5' primer with a J-beta primer mix, a second PCR ran for roughly 7 to 12 cycles. TCRdb fed the 5' RACE reads into MiXCR, producing one record per CDR3 protein. The sample includes around 2 million distinct CDR3 sequences, roughly 43% of them seen just once. The sample comprised blood. Source of these receptors: a human donor in good health.

This clonotype was seen a few times. The rearrangement uses TRBV2 and TRBJ2-1; D unresolved. CDR3 length equals 12 residues. Germline CDR1 SNHLY, CDR2 FYNNEI. Trimming shortened V by 6 bases and J by 6 bases, and 9 bases separated the two germline ends. In DNA, the CDR3 is TGTGCCAGCAGGGGTGATTTCAATGAGCAGTTCTTC. Translated, it gives CASRGDFNEQFF.

This clonotype was seen a handful of times. The gene calls are TRBV20-1 and TRBJ2-5; no clear D. The CDR3 is made up of 11 amino acids. Germline loops: CDR1 DFQATT, CDR2 SNEGSKA (reference sequence). The V gene lost 3 bases and the J gene lost 4 bases, with 6 bases spanning the gap. For the CDR3, the DNA is TGCAGTGCTAGTGCCCCAGAGACCCAGTACTTC. It specifies CSASAPETQYF.

With regard to this clonotype: A much larger clone differs by one base, so this may be a read error. The CDR3 DNA sequence: TGTGCCAGCAGCCAAAGTCCCCGGGACTCCTCAAACAATGTGCAGTTCTTC. Protein: CASSQSPRDSSNNVQFF. This chain connects TRBV5-6 to TRBJ2-1; D may be TRBD2 (6 bases). The germline gives CDR1 SGHDT, CDR2 YYEEEE. This CDR3 has 17 residues.

This chain connects TRBV29-1 to TRBJ1-1; D might be TRBD1 (6 bases). CDR1 SQVTM and CDR2 ANQGSEA come from the germline V gene. The V end lost 5 bases, the J end lost 4 bases, and 20 bases lay between the germline ends. This CDR3 spans 15 amino acids. CDR3 bases: TGCAGCGTTCTATCCGGGGGCCTCCGGGGCACTGAAGCTTTCTTT. It codes for CSVLSGGLRGTEAFF.

This clonotype occurred a few times. The V and J genes are TRBV28 and TRBJ1-1; no reliable D call. Germline values: CDR1 MDHEN, CDR2 SYDVKM. This CDR3 has 15 residues. V shed 7 bases and J shed 0 bases, with 15 bases lying between them. CDR3 amino acids: CASITDSDMNTEAFF. DNA for the CDR3: TGTGCCAGCATAACAGATAGTGACATGAACACTGAAGCTTTCTTT.

As regards this clonotype: This could be a read error, since a much larger clone is one nucleotide away. The chain carries TRBV29-1 and TRBJ2-7; D remains ambiguous. Deletions cut 7 bases from V and 2 bases from J, with 15 bases between. The CDR3 loop spans 13 amino acids. Germline lookup yields CDR1 SQVTM and CDR2 ANQGSEA. The CDR3 nucleotides read TGCAGCGCTACGGTCTCATATCCCTACGAGCAGTACTTC. Its protein product is CSATVSYPYEQYF.

The chain carries TRBV7-8 and TRBJ1-5, with D unclear. The CDR3 covers 17 residues. Germline V lookup: CDR1 SGHVS, CDR2 FQNEAQ. The V end lost 0 bases, the J end lost 0 bases, and 12 bases lay between the germline ends. The CDR3 nucleotides read TGTGCCAGCAGCTTAGCGGTAGTCGTGGATAGCAATCAGCCCCAGCATTTT. The encoded protein is CASSLAVVVDSNQPQHF.

This chain uses TRBV18 with TRBJ2-1; maybe TRBD2 (6 bases). Germline V gene sequence: CDR1 KGHSH, CDR2 LQKENI. V lost 5 bases and J 12 bases, leaving 17 bases between the germline ends. CDR3 length: 13 residues. The CDR3 DNA follows: TGTGCCAGCTCAACCCAACCGGAGGGCGGGCAGTTCTTC. This codes for CASSTQPEGGQFF.

This clonotype was seen only a few times. CDR3 nucleotides: TGTGCCAGCAGCTTAAAGGGAAGAGGTGATACGCAGTATTTT. This encodes CASSLKGRGDTQYF. This rearrangement joins TRBV7-9 to TRBJ2-3; no definite D call. V lost 2 bases, J lost 6 bases, and 12 bases lay in between. The CDR3 is 14 residues long. Germline V lookup: CDR1 SEHNR, CDR2 FQNEAQ (reference sequence). The full variable domain, its missing parts supplied by reference TRBV7-9 and TRBJ2-3, is DTGVSQNPRHKITKRGQNVTFRCDPISEHNRLYWYRQTLGQGPEFLTYFQNEAQLEKSRLLSDRFSAERPKGSFSTLEIQRTEQGDSAMYLCASSLKGRGDTQYFGPGTRLTVL.

This clonotype has only a few counts. A much larger clone lies one base from this, so it may be a read error. V gene TRBV5-1 combines with J gene TRBJ2-4; the match to TRBD1 covers 7 bases. Germline V gene data show CDR1 as SGHRS and CDR2 as YFSETQ. V shed 1 base, J shed 15 bases, and the junction held 16 bases outside the gene matches. The CDR3 runs 15 residues. This chain's CDR3 is CASSLSRQGLAERYF. The CDR3 DNA sequence: TGCGCCAGCAGCTTGAGTAGACAGGGTCTCGCCGAGCGGTACTTC.

The chain joins TRBV7-6 to TRBJ2-7, with D unresolved. The CDR3 sequence is 16 residues long. V was pared by 5 bases and J by 3 bases, with 20 bases between. The germline gives CDR1 SGHVS, CDR2 FNYEAQ. CDR3 amino acids: CASSPQPRAAIYEQYF. CDR3 bases: TGTGCCAGCAGCCCCCAACCCCGGGCCGCCATCTACGAGCAGTACTTC.

This clonotype was seen just once. The chain has TRBV27 and TRBJ2-4, with 7 bases lining up with TRBD2. The J call may be faulty, since TRBJ2-7 better matches the DNA end. Looked up from germline, CDR1 is MNHEY and CDR2 is SMNVEV (reference sequence). The CDR3 length is 13 residues. The DNA of the CDR3 is TGTGCCAGCAGTCCCGGACTAGTTGACGAGCAGTACTTC. Its translation is CASSPGLVDEQYF.

This clonotype was observed a few times. This chain connects TRBV29-1 to TRBJ2-1, with D possibly TRBD1 on 5 matching bases. This CDR3 is 16 amino acids long. In germline, CDR1 is SQVTM, CDR2 ANQGSEA. Trimming stripped 3 bases from V and 0 bases from J, with 15 bases between. CDR3 in amino acids: CSVDTLGLSSYNEQFF. CDR3 bases: TGCAGCGTTGACACCTTGGGGCTAAGCTCCTACAATGAGCAGTTCTTC.

This clonotype showed up just a few times. The J gene is TRBJ1-2, the V gene TRBV2; D is undetermined. Germline CDR1 and CDR2: SNHLY and FYNNEI. V was clipped by 8 bases and J by 4 bases, with 11 bases between them. The CDR3 has 12 amino acids. DNA for the CDR3: TGTGCCAGCCGGGAAGCCCTCTATGGCTACACCTTC. It specifies CASREALYGYTF.

V usage is TRBV12-3 or TRBV12-4 and J usage is TRBJ1-3; D is undetermined. The CDR3 totals 13 residues. V shed 6 bases and J shed 1 base, with 7 bases lying between them. CDR3 nucleotides: TGTGCCAGCAGCTTCTCATCTGGAAACACCATATATTTT. Amino acid sequence: CASSFSSGNTIYF.

This clonotype was counted at least ten times. This chain uses TRBV5-1 with TRBJ2-3; D is undetermined. Germline-derived CDR1 and CDR2 are SGHRS and YFSETQ. The CDR3 is 14 amino acids. With 0 bases removed from V and 3 bases from J, the gap between germline ends came to 8 bases. CDR3 region: CASSLVLPTDTQYF. The DNA for the CDR3 is TGCGCCAGCAGCTTGGTTCTTCCAACAGATACGCAGTATTTT.

The chain is built from TRBV12-3 or TRBV12-4 and TRBJ2-4; 8 bases fit TRBD1. CDR3 length: 14 residues. V gave up 7 bases and J gave up 9 bases; unmatched junction bases: 11. As DNA, the CDR3 is TGTGCCAGCACCTCGACAGGGGAGCAGGGCATTCAGTACTTC. Amino acid sequence: CASTSTGEQGIQYF.

V gene TRBV7-9 combines with J gene TRBJ1-3; 7 bases align to TRBD1. Germline V CDR1 and CDR2: SEHNR, FQNEAQ (reference sequence). V shed 5 bases and J 2 bases; nucleotides not matched to a gene: 6. The CDR3 is 15 residues long. The CDR3 bases are TGTGCCAGCAGCGTCGCGACAGGGACTGGAAACACCATATATTTT. Protein product: CASSVATGTGNTIYF. Full variable domain (remainder filled in from reference TRBV7-9 and TRBJ1-3): DTGVSQNPRHKITKRGQNVTFRCDPISEHNRLYWYRQTLGQGPEFLTYFQNEAQLEKSRLLSDRFSAERPKGSFSTLEIQRTEQGDSAMYLCASSVATGTGNTIYFGEGSWLTVV.

This chain joins TRBV6-6 and TRBJ1-2, with a weak D call TRBD1 (5 bases). CDR3 length: 17 amino acids. Germline CDR1 and CDR2: MNHNY and SVGAGI (reference sequence). With 4 bases removed from V and 0 bases from J, the gap between germline ends came to 18 bases. Here the CDR3 reads CASSSLGTPRSNYGYTF. In nucleotides, the CDR3 is TGTGCCAGCAGTTCCCTCGGGACCCCGCGTTCTAACTATGGCTACACCTTC.

The gene calls are TRBV7-2 and TRBJ2-1; 8 bases map to TRBD2. The V segment lost 6 bases and the J segment 4 bases; nucleotides outside the gene matches: 8. The germline gives CDR1 SGHTA, CDR2 FQGNSA. The CDR3 is made up of 15 amino acids. The CDR3 sequence: CASRPRGGAYNEQFF. In DNA, the CDR3 is TGTGCCAGCAGGCCCCGGGGGGGGGCATACAATGAGCAGTTCTTC.

This chain uses TRBV11-2 with TRBJ2-4; D possibly corresponds to TRBD2 (5 bases). The J call may be in error: the DNA end matches TRBJ2-7 better. The CDR3 is 14 residues long. In germline, CDR1 is SGHAT, CDR2 FQNNGV. In nucleotides, the CDR3 is TGTGCCAGCAGCTTATGTGCCGGGAACTACGAGCAGTACTTC. This encodes CASSLCAGNYEQYF.

V is TRBV9 and J is TRBJ1-1; D unresolved. V lost 0 bases to trimming and J lost 4 bases, with 7 bases between them. CDR3 size: 13 residues. CDR1 is SGDLS and CDR2 is YYNGEE in the germline V gene. In DNA form, the CDR3 reads TGTGCCAGCAGCGTAGTGTGGGGCACTGAAGCTTTCTTT. Amino acids: CASSVVWGTEAFF.

The chain combines TRBV28 with TRBJ1-2; D gene uncertain. V was clipped by 1 base and J by 6 bases, with 15 bases between them. CDR1 MDHEN and CDR2 SYDVKM come from the germline V gene. This CDR3 has 15 residues. The chain's CDR3 is CASSLYQFADDGYTF. The CDR3 nucleotides are TGTGCCAGCAGTTTATACCAATTCGCGGATGATGGCTACACCTTC.

This clonotype was counted between two and nine times. The chain recombines TRBV6-1 with TRBJ2-7; D unresolved. The ends were cut back, 3 bases at V and 4 bases at J, with 13 bases in the middle. Germline CDR1 MNHNS, CDR2 SASEGT. The CDR3 length is 14 residues. The CDR3 is CASSDVALGYEQYF. The CDR3 nucleotides are TGTGCCAGCAGTGACGTGGCTCTCGGGTACGAGCAGTACTTC.

This clonotype was counted a few times. The chain combines TRBV6-6 with TRBJ1-5, with 7 bases that match TRBD1. Germline-derived CDR1 and CDR2 are MNHNY and SVGAGI (reference sequence). The V and J ends lost 2 bases and 3 bases, in that order; junction bases with no gene match: 7. The CDR3 is 16 amino acids. CDR3 amino acids: CASSYRGQGINQPQHF. The DNA for the CDR3 is TGTGCCAGCAGTTACAGGGGGCAGGGTATCAATCAGCCCCAGCATTTT.

This chain joins TRBV7-8 and TRBJ2-3; a possible D gene is TRBD1 (6 bases). The V end lost 5 bases, the J end lost 0 bases, and 15 bases lay between the germline ends. The germline V gene encodes CDR1 SGHVS and CDR2 FQNEAQ. This CDR3 is built from 16 residues. As DNA, the CDR3 is TGTGCCAGCAGCAGCTCACCGGGACAAAGCACAGATACGCAGTATTTT. Protein: CASSSSPGQSTDTQYF. Based on the CDR3 plus reference TRBV7-8 and TRBJ2-3, the full variable domain is GAGVSQSPRYKVAKRGQDVALRCDPISGHVSLFWYQQALGQGPEFLTYFQNEAQLDKSGLPSDRFFAERPEGSVSTLKIQRTQQEDSAVYLCASSSSPGQSTDTQYFGPGTRLTVL.

The rearrangement joins TRBV5-1 to TRBJ2-3, with D perhaps matching TRBD1 (5 bases). The V end lost 4 bases, the J end lost 2 bases, and 26 bases lay between the germline ends. From germline, CDR1 is SGHRS and CDR2 YFSETQ. The CDR3 consists of 19 residues. In DNA, the CDR3 is TGCGCCAGCAGCCCGGACCCCAGGGTCCCCGGCATAAACACAGATACGCAGTATTTT. Translated: CASSPDPRVPGINTDTQYF. Using reference TRBV5-1 and TRBJ2-3 for the parts outside the CDR3, the full variable domain is KAGVTQTPRYLIKTRGQQVTLSCSPISGHRSVSWYQQTPGQGLQFLFEYFSETQRNKGNFPGRFSGRQFSNSRSEMNVSTLELGDSALYLCASSPDPRVPGINTDTQYFGPGTRLTVL.